This T cell receptor (beta chain) came from a study of CD8 T cells in Susac syndrome. CDR3 length: 15 residues. Trimming stripped 5 bases from V and 14 bases from J, with 23 bases between. CDR1 is SGHRS, CDR2 YFSETQ, per germline. Included as multiple sclerosis controls were treatment-naive patients who had stable or active relapsing-remitting disease. Random-hexamer reverse transcription was applied to about 0.45 to 1 ug RNA. One entry per CDR3 protein results from TCRdb running MiXCR on the immunoSEQ multiplex PCR reads. The table records 130,000 or so distinct CDR3 sequences, 65% to 90% of them present only once.

Sequenced material: CD8+ T cells from PBMCs. The chain combines TRBV5-1 with TRBJ1-6; D gene uncertain. The source is a human donor with multiple sclerosis. CDR3 amino acids: CASSQDRTELESLHF. The CDR3 DNA reads TGCGCCAGCAGTCAGGACCGAACTGAACTGGAGTCCCTCCACTTT. The full variable domain, with the rest looked up from reference TRBV5-1 and TRBJ1-6, is KAGVTQTPRYLIKTRGQQVTLSCSPISGHRSVSWYQQTPGQGLQFLFEYFSETQRNKGNFPGRFSGRQFSNSRSEMNVSTLELGDSALYLCASSQDRTELESLHFGNGTRLTVT.